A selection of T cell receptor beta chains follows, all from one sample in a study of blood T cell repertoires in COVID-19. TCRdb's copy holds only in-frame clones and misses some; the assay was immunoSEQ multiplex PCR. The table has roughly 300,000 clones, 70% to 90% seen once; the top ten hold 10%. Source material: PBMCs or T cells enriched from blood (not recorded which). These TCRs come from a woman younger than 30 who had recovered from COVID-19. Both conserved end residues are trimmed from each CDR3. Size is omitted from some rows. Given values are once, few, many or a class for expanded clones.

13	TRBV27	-	ASRPLAGDPDTQY
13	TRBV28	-	ASSPPPTGVTEAF
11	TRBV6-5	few	ASSYGQNTEAF
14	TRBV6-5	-	ASSYSSAGMNTEAF
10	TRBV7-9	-	ASRTGGREAF
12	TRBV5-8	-	ASTLFGTTYEQY
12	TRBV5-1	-	ASSLAGNTGELF
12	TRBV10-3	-	AISESEGPGRAF
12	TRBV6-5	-	ASSLVGGNQPQH
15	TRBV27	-	ASSLSEFSGNTGELF
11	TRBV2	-	ASRGTGSTEAF
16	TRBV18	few	ASSHNRGPSSGANVLT
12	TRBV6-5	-	ASSYSWTDYGYT
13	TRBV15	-	ATSSRQGAWETQY
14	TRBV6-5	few	ASSYTGGNSGNTIY
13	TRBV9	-	ASSVAGGTVEKLF
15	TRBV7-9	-	ASSLNSQTKVTYEQY
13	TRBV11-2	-	ASSSGPGGRAEAF
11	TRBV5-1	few	ASTWGDSTEAF
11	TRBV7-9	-	ASSLWGGGGYT
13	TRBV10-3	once	AISDAGGHAGELF
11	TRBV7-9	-	ASSLPPQETQY